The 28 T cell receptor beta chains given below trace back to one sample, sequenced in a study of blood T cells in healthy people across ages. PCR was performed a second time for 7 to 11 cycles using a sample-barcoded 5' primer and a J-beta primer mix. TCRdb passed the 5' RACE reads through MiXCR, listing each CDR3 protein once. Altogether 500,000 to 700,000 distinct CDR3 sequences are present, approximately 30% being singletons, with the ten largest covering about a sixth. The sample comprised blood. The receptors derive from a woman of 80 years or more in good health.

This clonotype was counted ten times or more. CDR3 in DNA: TGTGCCAGCACCCCCCCCGGGGTGGTCTATGGCTACACCTTC. Its protein product is CASTPPGVVYGYTF. The rearrangement joins TRBV7-9 to TRBJ1-2; no firm D call. The V and J ends lost 7 bases and 4 bases respectively, with 16 bases between them. This CDR3 spans 14 amino acids. Germline V gives CDR1 SEHNR, CDR2 FQNEAQ (reference sequence).

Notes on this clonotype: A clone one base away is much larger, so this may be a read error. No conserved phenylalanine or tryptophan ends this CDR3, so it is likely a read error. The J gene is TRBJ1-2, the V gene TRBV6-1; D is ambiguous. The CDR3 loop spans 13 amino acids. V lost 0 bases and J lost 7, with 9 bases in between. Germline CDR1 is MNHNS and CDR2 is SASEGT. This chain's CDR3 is CASSEAFGFGYTC. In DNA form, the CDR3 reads TGTGCCAGCAGTGAAGCGTTCGGTTTTGGCTACACCTGC.

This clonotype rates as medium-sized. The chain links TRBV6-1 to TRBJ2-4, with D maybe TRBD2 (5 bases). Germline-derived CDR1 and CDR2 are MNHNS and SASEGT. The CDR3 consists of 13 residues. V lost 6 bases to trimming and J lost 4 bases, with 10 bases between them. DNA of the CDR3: TGTGCCAGCAGCTGGACTGAGAAAAACATTCAGTACTTC. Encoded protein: CASSWTEKNIQYF.

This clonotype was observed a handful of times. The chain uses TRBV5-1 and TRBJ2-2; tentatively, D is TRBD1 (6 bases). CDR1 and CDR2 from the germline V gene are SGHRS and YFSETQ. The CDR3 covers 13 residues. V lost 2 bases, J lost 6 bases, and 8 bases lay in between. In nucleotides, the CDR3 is TGCGCCAGCAGCTTCAAGGGGGCCGGGGAGCTGTTTTTT. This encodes CASSFKGAGELFF.

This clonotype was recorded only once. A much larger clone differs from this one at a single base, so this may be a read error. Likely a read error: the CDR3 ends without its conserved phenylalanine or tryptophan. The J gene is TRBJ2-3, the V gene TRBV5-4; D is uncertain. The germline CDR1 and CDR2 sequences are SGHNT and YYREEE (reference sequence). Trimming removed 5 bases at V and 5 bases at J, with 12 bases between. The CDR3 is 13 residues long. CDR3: CASSSGRKDTQYL. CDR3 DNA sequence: TGTGCCAGCAGTTCAGGACGGAAAGATACGCAGTATTTG.

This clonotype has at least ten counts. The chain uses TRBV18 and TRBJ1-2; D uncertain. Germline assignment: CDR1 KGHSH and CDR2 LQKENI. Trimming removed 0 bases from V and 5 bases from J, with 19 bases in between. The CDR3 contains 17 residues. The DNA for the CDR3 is TGTGCCAGCTCACCACCCGGTGCCGTGGGCTCCGTTTATGGCTACACCTTC. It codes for CASSPPGAVGSVYGYTF.

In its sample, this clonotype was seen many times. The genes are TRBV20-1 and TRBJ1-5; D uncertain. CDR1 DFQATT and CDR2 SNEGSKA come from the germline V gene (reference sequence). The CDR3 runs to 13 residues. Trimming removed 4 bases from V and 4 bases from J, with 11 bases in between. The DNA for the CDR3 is TGCAGTGCTACCGGTGGAGGGAATCAGCCCCAGCATTTT. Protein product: CSATGGGNQPQHF.

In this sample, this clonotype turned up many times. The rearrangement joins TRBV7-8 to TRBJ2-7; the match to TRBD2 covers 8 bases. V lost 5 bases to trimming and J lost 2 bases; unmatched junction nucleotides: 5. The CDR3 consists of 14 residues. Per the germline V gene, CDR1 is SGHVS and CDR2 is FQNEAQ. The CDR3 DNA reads TGTGCCAGCAGCGGAGCGGGGGTAGCCTACGAGCAGTACTTC. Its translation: CASSGAGVAYEQYF.

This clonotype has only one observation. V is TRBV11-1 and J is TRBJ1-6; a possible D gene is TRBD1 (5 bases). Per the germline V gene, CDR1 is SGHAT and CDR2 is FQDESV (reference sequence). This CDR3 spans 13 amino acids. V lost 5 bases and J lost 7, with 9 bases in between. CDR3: CASSNAGNSPLHF. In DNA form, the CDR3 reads TGTGCCAGCAGCAACGCAGGGAATTCACCCCTCCACTTT.

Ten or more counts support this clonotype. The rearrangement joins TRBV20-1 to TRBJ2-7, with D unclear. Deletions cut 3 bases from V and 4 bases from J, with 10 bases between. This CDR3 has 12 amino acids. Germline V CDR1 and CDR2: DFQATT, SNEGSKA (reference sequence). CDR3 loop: CSASGQTYEQYF. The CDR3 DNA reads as TGCAGTGCTAGCGGGCAGACATACGAGCAGTACTTC.

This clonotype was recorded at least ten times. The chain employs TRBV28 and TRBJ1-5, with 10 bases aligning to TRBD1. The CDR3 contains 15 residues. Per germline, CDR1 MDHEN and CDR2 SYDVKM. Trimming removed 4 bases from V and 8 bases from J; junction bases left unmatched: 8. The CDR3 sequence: CASSSPGQGIKPQHF. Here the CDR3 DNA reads TGTGCCAGCAGTTCCCCGGGACAGGGGATTAAGCCCCAGCATTTT. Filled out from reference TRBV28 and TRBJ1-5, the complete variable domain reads DVKVTQSSRYLVKRTGEKVFLECVQDMDHENMFWYRQDPGLGLRLIYFSYDVKMKEKGDIPEGYSVSREKKERFSLILESASTNQTSMYLCASSSPGQGIKPQHFGDGTRLSIL.

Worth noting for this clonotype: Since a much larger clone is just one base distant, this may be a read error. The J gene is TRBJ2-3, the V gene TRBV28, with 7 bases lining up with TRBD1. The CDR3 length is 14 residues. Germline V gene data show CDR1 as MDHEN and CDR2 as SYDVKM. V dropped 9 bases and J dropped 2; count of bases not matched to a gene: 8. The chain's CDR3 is CASFPGQATDTQYF. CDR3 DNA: TGTGCCAGTTTCCCCGGACAGGCCACAGATACGCAGTATTTT. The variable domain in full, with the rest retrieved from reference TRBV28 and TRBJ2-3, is DVKVTQSSRYLVKRTGEKVFLECVQDMDHENMFWYRQDPGLGLRLIYFSYDVKMKEKGDIPEGYSVSREKKERFSLILESASTNQTSMYLCASFPGQATDTQYFGPGTRLTVL.

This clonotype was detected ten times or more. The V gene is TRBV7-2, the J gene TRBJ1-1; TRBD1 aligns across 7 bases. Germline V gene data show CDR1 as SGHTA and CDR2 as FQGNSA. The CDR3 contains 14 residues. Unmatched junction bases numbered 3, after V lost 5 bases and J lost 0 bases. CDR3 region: CASSRTGMNTEAFF. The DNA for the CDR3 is TGTGCCAGCAGCCGGACAGGAATGAACACTGAAGCTTTCTTT.

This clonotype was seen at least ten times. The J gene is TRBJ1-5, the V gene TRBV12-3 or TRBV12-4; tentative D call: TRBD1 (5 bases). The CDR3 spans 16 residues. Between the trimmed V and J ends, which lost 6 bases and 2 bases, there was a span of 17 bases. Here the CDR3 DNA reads TGTGCCAGCAGGAGTCAGGGCGGCGAGGGCAATCAGCCCCAGCATTTT. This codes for CASRSQGGEGNQPQHF.

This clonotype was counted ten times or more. CDR3 DNA: TGTGCCAGCAGCTTAGATCCCCCCCTCAATGAGCAGTTCTTC. Translating gives CASSLDPPLNEQFF. The chain has TRBV11-2 and TRBJ2-1; D is undetermined. V dropped 0 bases and J dropped 6 bases, with 9 bases sitting between them. The CDR3 covers 14 residues. The V gene's germline CDR1 is SGHAT and CDR2 FQNNGV.

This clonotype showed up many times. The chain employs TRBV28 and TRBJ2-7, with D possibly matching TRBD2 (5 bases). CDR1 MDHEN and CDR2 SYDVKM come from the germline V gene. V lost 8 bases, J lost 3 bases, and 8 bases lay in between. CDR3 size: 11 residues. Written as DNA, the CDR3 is TGTGCCAGCGGACGGGACTACGAGCAGTACTTC. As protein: CASGRDYEQYF.

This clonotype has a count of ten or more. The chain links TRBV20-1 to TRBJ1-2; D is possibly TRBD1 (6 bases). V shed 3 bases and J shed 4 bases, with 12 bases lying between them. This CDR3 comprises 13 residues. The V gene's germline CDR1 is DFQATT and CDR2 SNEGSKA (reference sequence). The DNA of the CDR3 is TGCAGTGCTAGTCTCAGGGGAGGCTATGGCTACACCTTC. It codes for CSASLRGGYGYTF.

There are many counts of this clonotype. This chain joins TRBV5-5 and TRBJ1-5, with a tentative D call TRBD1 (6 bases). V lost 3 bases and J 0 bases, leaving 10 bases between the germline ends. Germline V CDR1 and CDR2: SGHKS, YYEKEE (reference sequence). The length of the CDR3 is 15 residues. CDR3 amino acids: CASSSDSYSNQPQHF. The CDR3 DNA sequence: TGTGCCAGCAGCTCGGACAGCTATAGCAATCAGCCCCAGCATTTT.

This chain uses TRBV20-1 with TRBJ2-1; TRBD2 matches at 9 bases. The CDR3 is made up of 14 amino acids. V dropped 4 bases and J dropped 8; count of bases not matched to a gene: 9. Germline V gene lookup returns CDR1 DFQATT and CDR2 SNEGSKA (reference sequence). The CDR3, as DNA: TGCAGTGCTACAACCGGGACTAGCCTCGATGAGCAGTTCTTC. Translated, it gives CSATTGTSLDEQFF.

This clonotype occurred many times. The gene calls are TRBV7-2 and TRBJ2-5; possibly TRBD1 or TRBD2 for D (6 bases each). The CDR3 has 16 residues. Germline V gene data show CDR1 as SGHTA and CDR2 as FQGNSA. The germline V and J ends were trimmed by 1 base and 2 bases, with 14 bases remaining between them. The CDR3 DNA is TGTGCCAGCAGCTTAGATCCGGGGGCGCCGCAAGAGACCCAGTACTTC. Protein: CASSLDPGAPQETQYF.

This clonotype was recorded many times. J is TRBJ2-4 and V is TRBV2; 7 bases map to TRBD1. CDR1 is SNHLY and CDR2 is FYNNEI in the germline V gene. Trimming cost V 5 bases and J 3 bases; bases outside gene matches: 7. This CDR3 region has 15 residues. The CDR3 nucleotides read TGTGCCAGCAGTACAGGGGCGATTGGCAAAAACATTCAGTACTTC. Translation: CASSTGAIGKNIQYF. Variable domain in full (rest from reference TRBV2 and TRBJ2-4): EPEVTQTPSHQVTQMGQEVILRCVPISNHLYFYWYRQILGQKVEFLVSFYNNEISEKSEIFDDQFSVERPDGSNFTLKIRSTKLEDSAMYFCASSTGAIGKNIQYFGAGTRLSVL.

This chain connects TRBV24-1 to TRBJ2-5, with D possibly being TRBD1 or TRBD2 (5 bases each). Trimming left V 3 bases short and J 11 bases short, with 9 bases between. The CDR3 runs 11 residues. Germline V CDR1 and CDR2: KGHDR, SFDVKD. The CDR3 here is CATSDRDAQYF. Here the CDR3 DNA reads TGTGCCACCAGTGATAGGGACGCGCAGTACTTC.

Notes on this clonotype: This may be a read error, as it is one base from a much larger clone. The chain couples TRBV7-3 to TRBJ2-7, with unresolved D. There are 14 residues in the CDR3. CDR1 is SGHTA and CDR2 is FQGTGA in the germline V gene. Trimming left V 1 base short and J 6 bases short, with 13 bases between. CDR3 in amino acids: CASSLNHVACEQYF. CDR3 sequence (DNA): TGTGCCAGCAGCTTAAACCACGTTGCCTGCGAGCAGTACTTC.

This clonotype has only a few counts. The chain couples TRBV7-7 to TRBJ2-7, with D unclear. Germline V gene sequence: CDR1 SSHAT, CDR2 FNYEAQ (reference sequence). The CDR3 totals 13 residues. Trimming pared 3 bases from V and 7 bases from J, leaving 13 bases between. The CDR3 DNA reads TGTGCCAGCAGCTTGTCCAGAAACAATGAGCAGTACTTC. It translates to CASSLSRNNEQYF.

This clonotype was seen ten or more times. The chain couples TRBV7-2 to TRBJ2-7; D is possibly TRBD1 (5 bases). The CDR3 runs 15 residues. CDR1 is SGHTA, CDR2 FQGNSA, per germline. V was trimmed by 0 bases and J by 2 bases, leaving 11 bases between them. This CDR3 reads CASSLARQGPYEQYF. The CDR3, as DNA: TGTGCCAGCAGCTTAGCGCGGCAGGGCCCCTACGAGCAGTACTTC.

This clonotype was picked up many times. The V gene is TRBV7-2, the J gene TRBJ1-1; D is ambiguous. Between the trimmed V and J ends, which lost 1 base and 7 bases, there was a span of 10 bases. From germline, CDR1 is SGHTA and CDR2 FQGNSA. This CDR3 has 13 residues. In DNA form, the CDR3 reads TGTGCCAGCAGCTTAGAGATGGCCAGTGAAGCTTTCTTT. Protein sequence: CASSLEMASEAFF.

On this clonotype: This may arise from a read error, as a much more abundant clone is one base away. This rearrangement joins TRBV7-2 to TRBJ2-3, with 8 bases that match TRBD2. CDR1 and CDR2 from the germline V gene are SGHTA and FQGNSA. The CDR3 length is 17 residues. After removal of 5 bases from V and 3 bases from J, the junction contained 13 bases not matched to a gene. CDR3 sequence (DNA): TGTGCCAGCAGCGTACAAAATCGAGGACTAGCAACAGATACGCAGTATTTT. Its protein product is CASSVQNRGLATDTQYF.

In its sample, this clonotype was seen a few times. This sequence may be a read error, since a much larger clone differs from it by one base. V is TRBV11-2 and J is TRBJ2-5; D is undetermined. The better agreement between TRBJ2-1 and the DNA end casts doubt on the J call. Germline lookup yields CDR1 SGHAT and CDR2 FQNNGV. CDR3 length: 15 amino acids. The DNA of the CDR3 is TGTGCCAGCAGCTTTATTGGGCGGAACCAAGAGACCCAGTTCTTC. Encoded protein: CASSFIGRNQETQFF.